This TCR beta chain was obtained from a study of blood T cell repertoires in COVID-19. For the study at large: PBMCs, B-cell-depleted T cells, or T cells were the source of the cDNA or gDNA that made up the material.

The assay was immunoSEQ multiplex PCR, and TCRdb's table has in-frame clones only and misses some. The sample carries a few hundred thousand clones, about 91% recorded once. Looked up from germline, CDR1 is PRHDT and CDR2 is FYEKMQ (reference sequence). Trimming removed 5 bases at V and 4 bases at J, with 30 bases between. The CDR3 consists of 20 residues. This TCR was sampled from a woman in her forties or fifties with COVID-19, enrolled during active disease. The chain links TRBV13 to TRBJ2-1; tentatively, D is TRBD1 (5 bases). The sequenced sample consisted of peripheral blood. The CDR3 here is CASSPTPGSGNNLGYNEQFF. The CDR3 region has the DNA TGTGCCAGCAGCCCAACTCCAGGGTCAGGGAATAATTTAGGGTACAATGAGCAGTTCTTC.